Each of the 5 T cell receptor beta chains below was sequenced from the same sample in a study of T cells in Graves' hyperthyroidism and ophthalmopathy. Template material for amplifying TCR beta CDR3 regions consisted of RNA transcripts. Primed by the HTBI set, a first-round RT-PCR was run on the TCR CDR3. Via MiXCR, TCRdb re-called the multiplex PCR reads, giving one row per CDR3 protein. Of some 600,000 distinct CDR3 sequences listed, about 15% are singletons. Sequenced sample: blood. The receptors stem from a woman aged 25 to 45 with Graves' hyperthyroidism that later progressed to Graves' ophthalmopathy.

The chain has TRBV20-1 and TRBJ1-3; D uncertain. Germline assignment: CDR1 DFQATT and CDR2 SNEGSKA (reference sequence). The CDR3 is 13 residues long. V lost 6 bases, J lost 4 bases, and 13 bases lay in between. CDR3 region: CSAGVSLGNTIYF. The CDR3 coding sequence is TGCAGTGCGGGAGTCAGCTTAGGAAACACCATATATTTT.

This clonotype was seen ten or more times. The chain couples TRBV24-1 to TRBJ2-2; unclear D gene. Trimming removed 0 bases at V and 6 bases at J, with 7 bases between. CDR1 is KGHDR and CDR2 is SFDVKD in the germline V gene. CDR3 length equals 14 residues. The DNA for the CDR3 is TGTGCCACCAGTGATTTGGGGTATGCCGGGGAGCTGTTTTTT. This sequence encodes CATSDLGYAGELFF.

The genes are TRBV19 and TRBJ2-5; D perhaps matches TRBD1 (6 bases). Looked up from germline, CDR1 is LNHDA and CDR2 is SQIVND (reference sequence). Between the trimmed V and J ends, which lost 3 bases and 5 bases, there was a span of 7 bases. The CDR3 runs to 12 residues. CDR3 nucleotides: TGTGCCAGTAGTATCCAGGGGGAGACCCAGTACTTC. Its translation: CASSIQGETQYF.

This clonotype was seen ten or more times. The chain has TRBV2 and TRBJ1-4; D gene ambiguous. The length of the CDR3 is 11 residues. Trimming shortened V by 8 bases and J by 7 bases, and 8 bases separated the two germline ends. Germline CDR1 and CDR2: SNHLY and FYNNEI. The CDR3, as DNA: TGTGCCAGCCGAATGGCTGAAAAACTGTTTTTT. Protein sequence: CASRMAEKLFF.

This clonotype has ten or more counts. This chain uses TRBV2 with TRBJ2-1, with D possibly matching TRBD1 (5 bases). The CDR3 spans 15 residues. The germline V and J ends were trimmed by 4 bases and 6 bases, with 16 bases remaining between them. Germline V gene lookup returns CDR1 SNHLY and CDR2 FYNNEI. In DNA form, the CDR3 reads TGTGCCAGCAGTGTAGACAGTATTTTTAGCAATGAGCAGTTCTTC. It encodes CASSVDSIFSNEQFF.